The 32 T cell receptor beta chains below were found in one sample sequenced in a study of T cell changes during pregnancy in multiple sclerosis (dated 2019 in TCRdb). The method was the immunoSEQ multiplex PCR assay. What TCRdb holds here is the immuneACCESS table cut down to in-frame rearrangements. Part of the clones is not present; checked against another copy, under half of the missing clones reflect an unresolved V gene, and the others are unexplained. For this sample the table gives some 25,000 clones, of which around 84% were detected only once. Jointly, the top ten make up 0.8% to 1.3% of the sample. Sequencing was performed on CD4+ T cells from peripheral blood mononuclear cells, taken in the second trimester of pregnancy. All receptors come from a female donor in good health, enrolled as a control in a pregnancy study.

The chain couples TRBV7-2 to TRBJ2-2; 12 nucleotides align to TRBD2. The CDR3 extends over 18 amino acids. J was trimmed by 3 bases and V by 0 bases; bases with no gene match: 5. Germline V gives CDR1 SGHTA, CDR2 FQGNSA. The CDR3 loop is CASSLALAGGFYTGELFF. CDR3 coding DNA: TGTGCCAGCAGCTTAGCCCTAGCGGGGGGGTTTTACACCGGGGAGCTGTTTTTT. Complete variable domain (other parts from reference TRBV7-2 and TRBJ2-2): GAGVSQSPSNKVTEKGKDVELRCDPISGHTALYWYRQSLGQGLEFLIYFQGNSAPDKSGLPSDRFSAERTGGSVSTLTIQRTQQEDSAVYLCASSLALAGGFYTGELFFGEGSRLTVL.

This rearrangement joins TRBV19 to TRBJ1-2; D is uncertain. This CDR3 is built from 14 residues. V was trimmed by 7 bases and J by 5 bases, leaving 17 bases between them. The germline CDR1 and CDR2 sequences are LNHDA and SQIVND (reference sequence). The CDR3 loop reads CASTPLVQRYGYTF. The CDR3 bases are TGTGCCAGTACCCCCTTGGTACAGAGATATGGCTACACCTTC.

The chain employs TRBV15 and TRBJ2-6; no definite D call. In germline, CDR1 is LNHNV, CDR2 YYDKDF (reference sequence). Trimming shortened V by 7 bases and J by 4 bases, and 5 bases separated the two germline ends. The CDR3 is 12 amino acids. CDR3 protein: CATKRGANVLTF. The CDR3 DNA follows: TGTGCCACCAAGCGCGGGGCCAACGTCCTGACTTTC.

The chain links TRBV13 to TRBJ2-2; TRBD2 is a possible D gene (6 bases). Trimming removed 1 base from V and 4 bases from J, with 16 bases in between. This CDR3 contains 17 residues. The germline CDR1 and CDR2 sequences are PRHDT and FYEKMQ (reference sequence). The DNA for the CDR3 is TGTGCCAGCAGCTTAGTAGTCGGACGGGAGATCACCGGGGAGCTGTTTTTT. As protein: CASSLVVGREITGELFF.

This sequence joins TRBV20-1 and TRBJ2-7; possibly TRBD2 for D (6 bases). CDR3 length: 11 residues. V shed 3 bases and J shed 5 bases, with 8 bases lying between them. Germline values: CDR1 DFQATT, CDR2 SNEGSKA (reference sequence). This CDR3 reads CSARIADEQYF. The CDR3 nucleotides read TGCAGTGCTAGGATAGCGGACGAGCAGTACTTC.

This clone appeared a single time. This chain joins TRBV29-1 and TRBJ2-1; TRBD1 matches 9 bases. Germline loops: CDR1 SQVTM, CDR2 ANQGSEA. The CDR3 contains 15 residues. J lost 12 bases, V lost 4 bases, and 16 bases had no gene match. In nucleotides, the CDR3 is TGCAGCGTTGGGACAGGGGAGAGTCCCCAAAAGGCGCAGTTCTTC. Its protein product is CSVGTGESPQKAQFF.

The rearrangement links TRBV11-2 to TRBJ2-2; TRBD1 matches at 8 bases. The CDR3 covers 15 residues. The ends lost 3 bases at V and 6 bases at J; junction bases unmatched: 6. Germline V gene sequence: CDR1 SGHAT, CDR2 FQNNGV. The CDR3 region has the DNA TGTGCCAGCAGCTTCACAGGGGGGCTCGCCGGGGAGCTGTTTTTT. It encodes CASSFTGGLAGELFF.

CDR3 protein: CASSENGQGGYTF. The CDR3 bases are TGTGCCAGCAGTGAGAACGGACAGGGGGGCTACACCTTC. The chain recombines TRBV25-1 with TRBJ1-2; 9 nucleotides match TRBD1. The CDR3 totals 13 residues. In germline, CDR1 is MGHDK, CDR2 SYGVNS. The ends lost 3 bases at V and 8 bases at J; junction bases unmatched: 4.

The chain joins TRBV4-3 to TRBJ2-5; D perhaps matches TRBD2 (5 bases). CDR3 length equals 13 residues. The germline CDR1 and CDR2 sequences are LGHNA and YSLEER. The ends were cut back, 4 bases at V and 4 bases at J, with 10 bases in the middle. The DNA for the CDR3 is TGCGCCAGCAGCCCATCGGGGAGAGAGACCCAGTACTTC. As protein: CASSPSGRETQYF.

The CDR3 DNA is TGTGCCAGCAGTTTACTAGGCGGGGGGGCGTGGGAGCAGTACTTC. Translation gives CASSLLGGGAWEQYF. This chain joins TRBV7-2 and TRBJ2-7; 9 bases are a match to TRBD2. V shed 6 bases and J 7 bases; nucleotides not matched to a gene: 13. The CDR3 contains 15 residues. Per the germline V gene, CDR1 is SGHTA and CDR2 is FQGNSA.

This clone occurred once. This rearrangement joins TRBV28 to TRBJ1-5; no clear D gene. This CDR3 is built from 15 residues. Trimming shortened V by 2 bases and J by 4 bases, and 12 bases separated the two germline ends. The germline V gene encodes CDR1 MDHEN and CDR2 SYDVKM. CDR3 protein: CASSLVPAGNQPQHF. In DNA, the CDR3 is TGTGCCAGCAGTTTAGTTCCTGCGGGAAATCAGCCCCAGCATTTT. Using reference TRBV28 and TRBJ1-5 for the parts outside the CDR3, the full variable domain is DVKVTQSSRYLVKRTGEKVFLECVQDMDHENMFWYRQDPGLGLRLIYFSYDVKMKEKGDIPEGYSVSREKKERFSLILESASTNQTSMYLCASSLVPAGNQPQHFGDGTRLSIL.

The J gene is TRBJ1-6, the V gene TRBV19; 9 bases fit TRBD1. Trimming cost V 6 bases and J 5 bases; bases outside gene matches: 8. The CDR3 totals 16 residues. Germline values: CDR1 LNHDA, CDR2 SQIVND (reference sequence). The chain's CDR3 is CASSIPGQGHNSPLHF. CDR3 coding DNA: TGTGCCAGTAGCATCCCGGGACAGGGTCATAATTCACCCCTCCACTTT. Based on the CDR3 plus reference TRBV19 and TRBJ1-6, the full variable domain is DGGITQSPKYLFRKEGQNVTLSCEQNLNHDAMYWYRQDPGQGLRLIYYSQIVNDFQKGDIAEGYSVSREKKESFPLTVTSAQKNPTAFYLCASSIPGQGHNSPLHFGNGTRLTVT.

This clone was counted a few times. CDR3 DNA: TGTGCCAGCAGTGACCCGGTACAGGGGGCCGGAGGCGAGCAGTACTTC. This gives the protein CASSDPVQGAGGEQYF. The genes are TRBV2 and TRBJ2-7; 9 bases map to TRBD1. The CDR3 length is 16 residues. Trimming cost V 3 bases and J 6 bases; bases outside gene matches: 12. Looked up from germline, CDR1 is SNHLY and CDR2 is FYNNEI.

The chain uses TRBV4-1 and TRBJ2-6, with D perhaps matching TRBD1 (6 bases). This CDR3 region has 17 residues. Trimming cost V 1 base and J 1 base, with 11 bases left between them. Germline loops: CDR1 MGHRA, CDR2 YSYEKL. The CDR3 region is CASSQGAGTSGANVLTF. DNA for the CDR3: TGCGCCAGCAGCCAAGGGGCAGGGACATCTGGGGCCAACGTCCTGACTTTC.

This chain links TRBV27 with TRBJ2-1, with a weak D call TRBD2 (5 bases). Trimming took off 5 bases at V and 9 bases at J, with 26 bases between the two ends. The CDR3 runs to 17 residues. The germline gives CDR1 MNHEY, CDR2 SMNVEV (reference sequence). The CDR3 DNA reads as TGTGCCAGCAGTCACCTAACCCGGGAAGGGTCGTTGCGTGAGCAGTTCTTC. Residues: CASSHLTREGSLREQFF.

V and J are TRBV10-1 and TRBJ2-3; possible D gene TRBD2, 5 bases. CDR1 and CDR2 from the germline V gene are WNHNN and SYGVQD (reference sequence). The CDR3 extends over 13 amino acids. V shed 6 bases and J shed 4 bases, with 11 bases lying between them. The CDR3 reads CASSERLADTQYF. Here the CDR3 DNA reads TGCGCCAGCAGCGAGCGGTTGGCAGATACGCAGTATTTT.

This chain joins TRBV7-2 and TRBJ2-1; 10 bases are shared with TRBD1. V shed 4 bases and J 5 bases; nucleotides not matched to a gene: 8. This CDR3 has 16 residues. The germline CDR1 and CDR2 sequences are SGHTA and FQGNSA. The CDR3 DNA reads TGTGCCAGCAGCTCCCGGGGGGACAGGGGACACAATGAGCAGTTCTTC. Translation: CASSSRGDRGHNEQFF.

This clone was counted only a few times. The gene calls are TRBV11-3 and TRBJ2-1; D remains unclear. Per germline, CDR1 SGHNT and CDR2 YENEEA. V lost 4 bases and J lost 6, with 10 bases in between. The CDR3 spans 13 residues. The CDR3 DNA reads TGTGCCAGCAGCTCCTCCAGGTTCAATGAGCAGTTCTTC. Residues: CASSSSRFNEQFF. Combining the CDR3 with reference TRBV11-3 and TRBJ2-1 gives the whole variable domain EAGVVQSPRYKIIEKKQPVAFWCNPISGHNTLYWYLQNLGQGPELLIRYENEEAVDDSQLPKDRFSAERLKGVDSTLKIQPAELGDSAVYLCASSSSRFNEQFFGPGTRLTVL.

The rearrangement links TRBV14 to TRBJ2-7; 13 nucleotides align to TRBD2. The V segment lost 3 bases and the J segment 4 bases; nucleotides outside the gene matches: 9. Looked up from germline, CDR1 is SGHDN and CDR2 is FVKESK. The CDR3 has 17 residues. The CDR3 nucleotides are TGTGCCAGCAGCCAGGCCAGACTAGCGGGAGGCGTTTACGAGCAGTACTTC. It translates to CASSQARLAGGVYEQYF.

This clone occurred once. The chain carries TRBV6-5 and TRBJ2-3, with a tentative D call TRBD2 (5 bases). V was shortened by 0 bases and J by 1 base, with 5 bases between the two germline ends. The CDR3 length is 14 residues. Germline V gives CDR1 MNHEY, CDR2 SVGAGI. The CDR3 protein is CASSYSRGTDTQYF. The DNA of the CDR3 is TGTGCCAGCAGTTACTCGAGGGGCACAGATACGCAGTATTTT.

The chain has TRBV10-3 and TRBJ2-5; 8 positions agree with TRBD2. J gave up 4 bases and V 10 bases, and 14 bases lay outside the gene matches. CDR1 is ENHRY, CDR2 SYGVKD, per germline. The length of the CDR3 is 15 residues. The CDR3 DNA follows: TGTGCCACCTCTTTGGGAGCGGGAGTTGGAGAGACCCAGTACTTC. Its protein product is CATSLGAGVGETQYF.

The V gene is TRBV27, the J gene TRBJ1-1, with 11 bases aligning to TRBD1. Germline assignment: CDR1 MNHEY and CDR2 SMNVEV (reference sequence). The CDR3 runs to 16 residues. V lost 2 bases to trimming and J lost 4 bases; unmatched junction nucleotides: 6. CDR3 loop: CASSLRSGTGGTEAFF. DNA for the CDR3: TGTGCCAGCAGTTTACGTTCGGGGACAGGGGGCACTGAAGCTTTCTTT.

The CDR3 loop is CASSLQGIYGYTF. The CDR3, as DNA: TGTGCCAGCAGCTTACAGGGAATCTATGGCTACACCTTC. The genes are TRBV7-2 and TRBJ1-2; D might be TRBD1 (5 bases). V was clipped by 2 bases and J by 4 bases, with 8 bases between them. CDR1 SGHTA and CDR2 FQGNSA come from the germline V gene. The CDR3 extends over 13 amino acids.

This rearrangement joins TRBV2 to TRBJ2-3, with TRBD2 identical over 9 bases. Germline CDR1 reads SNHLY; CDR2 reads FYNNEI. The junction had 5 bases not matched to a gene; V was cut back by 5 bases and J by 2 bases. This CDR3 has 15 amino acids. CDR3 loop: CASSPTSGFTDTQYF. The CDR3 DNA is TGTGCCAGCAGTCCCACTAGCGGGTTCACAGATACGCAGTATTTT. Looking up the rest from reference TRBV2 and TRBJ2-3 gives the full variable domain: EPEVTQTPSHQVTQMGQEVILRCVPISNHLYFYWYRQILGQKVEFLVSFYNNEISEKSEIFDDQFSVERPDGSNFTLKIRSTKLEDSAMYFCASSPTSGFTDTQYFGPGTRLTVL.

The chain combines TRBV7-2 with TRBJ2-7, with a weak D call TRBD1 (6 bases). The CDR3 has 14 residues. Deletions cut 2 bases from V and 6 bases from J, with 14 bases between. The germline V gene encodes CDR1 SGHTA and CDR2 FQGNSA. In DNA, the CDR3 is TGTGCCAGCAGCTTATTCAGGGGCGAGGGCGAGCAGTACTTC. It codes for CASSLFRGEGEQYF.

The chain joins TRBV5-1 to TRBJ2-3, with TRBD2 matching 7 bases. The CDR3 runs to 13 residues. V was clipped by 4 bases and J by 8 bases; unmatched bases: 7. Germline loops: CDR1 SGHRS, CDR2 YFSETQ. CDR3: CASSPGGSGTQYF. For the CDR3, the DNA is TGCGCCAGCAGCCCCGGGGGGTCCGGTACGCAGTATTTT. Full variable domain (rest looked up from reference TRBV5-1 and TRBJ2-3): KAGVTQTPRYLIKTRGQQVTLSCSPISGHRSVSWYQQTPGQGLQFLFEYFSETQRNKGNFPGRFSGRQFSNSRSEMNVSTLELGDSALYLCASSPGGSGTQYFGPGTRLTVL.

The rearrangement uses TRBV19 and TRBJ2-6; 7 bases align to TRBD1. Trimming at V came to 5 bases and at J to 1 base, leaving 11 bases not matched to a gene. Germline CDR1 and CDR2: LNHDA and SQIVND (reference sequence). This CDR3 has 18 amino acids. CDR3 residues: CASSATGARSSGANVLTF. For the CDR3, the DNA is TGTGCCAGTAGTGCCACAGGGGCCAGATCATCTGGGGCCAACGTCCTGACTTTC.

The rearrangement joins TRBV27 to TRBJ2-7; possibly TRBD2 for D (6 bases). The germline CDR1 and CDR2 sequences are MNHEY and SMNVEV (reference sequence). Trimming stripped 4 bases from V and 2 bases from J, with 15 bases between. This CDR3 is built from 15 residues. CDR3 sequence reads: CASSSGGETTYEQYF. CDR3 in DNA: TGTGCCAGCAGTTCTGGCGGGGAGACGACCTACGAGCAGTACTTC.

The V call is TRBV19, the J call TRBJ2-1, with 7 bases that match TRBD2. Trimming took 2 bases from V and 10 from J; bases not matched to a gene: 8. The CDR3 totals 14 residues. Per germline, CDR1 LNHDA and CDR2 SQIVND (reference sequence). The CDR3 is CASSISPGGGEQFF. CDR3 coding DNA: TGTGCCAGTAGTATATCCCCGGGGGGAGGGGAGCAGTTCTTC. The entire variable domain, with the rest obtained from reference TRBV19 and TRBJ2-1, is as follows: DGGITQSPKYLFRKEGQNVTLSCEQNLNHDAMYWYRQDPGQGLRLIYYSQIVNDFQKGDIAEGYSVSREKKESFPLTVTSAQKNPTAFYLCASSISPGGGEQFFGPGTRLTVL.

Here the CDR3 reads CASSPTRAGGQSEQFF. CDR3 in DNA: TGTGCCAGCAGCCCCACTCGGGCGGGGGGGCAGAGTGAGCAGTTCTTC. The chain is built from TRBV7-2 and TRBJ2-1, with 9 bases aligning to TRBD2. The CDR3 is made up of 16 amino acids. V shed 5 bases, J shed 9 bases, and the junction held 14 bases outside the gene matches. Germline-derived CDR1 and CDR2 are SGHTA and FQGNSA.

The chain recombines TRBV28 with TRBJ2-3, with TRBD2 matching over 9 bases. Trimming at V came to 6 bases and at J to 2 bases, leaving 9 bases not matched to a gene. Looked up from germline, CDR1 is MDHEN and CDR2 is SYDVKM. The CDR3 covers 16 residues. The CDR3 loop reads CASSHRIAGDTDTQYF. Written as DNA, the CDR3 is TGTGCCAGCAGCCACAGGATAGCGGGAGACACAGATACGCAGTATTTT.

As regards this clone: Other DNA sequences in the sample encode the same CDR3. The chain is built from TRBV11-1 and TRBJ1-2; D is perhaps TRBD1 (6 bases). The CDR3 is made up of 13 amino acids. V lost 4 bases and J 5 bases, leaving 11 bases between the germline ends. CDR1 is SGHAT and CDR2 is FQDESV in the germline V gene (reference sequence). As DNA, the CDR3 is TGTGCCAGCAGCTCGTCCAGGGGTTATGGCTACACCTTC. Its translation is CASSSSRGYGYTF.